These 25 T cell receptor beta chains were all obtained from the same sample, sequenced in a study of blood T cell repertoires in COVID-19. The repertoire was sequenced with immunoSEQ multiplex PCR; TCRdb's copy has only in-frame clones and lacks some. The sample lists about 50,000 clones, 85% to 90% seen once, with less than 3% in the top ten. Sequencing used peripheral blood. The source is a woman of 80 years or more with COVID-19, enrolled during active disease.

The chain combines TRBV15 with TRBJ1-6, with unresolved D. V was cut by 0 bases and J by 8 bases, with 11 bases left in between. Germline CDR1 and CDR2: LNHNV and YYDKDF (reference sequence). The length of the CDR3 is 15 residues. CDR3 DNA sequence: TGTGCCACCAGCAGAGATTATGGGCGGGATTCACCCCTCCACTTT. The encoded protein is CATSRDYGRDSPLHF.

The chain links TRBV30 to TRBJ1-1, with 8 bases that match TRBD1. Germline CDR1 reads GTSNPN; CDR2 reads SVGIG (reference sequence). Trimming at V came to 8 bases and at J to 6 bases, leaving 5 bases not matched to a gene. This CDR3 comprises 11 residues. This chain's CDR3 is CARDRGAEAFF. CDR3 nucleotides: TGTGCCCGAGACAGGGGCGCTGAAGCTTTCTTT.

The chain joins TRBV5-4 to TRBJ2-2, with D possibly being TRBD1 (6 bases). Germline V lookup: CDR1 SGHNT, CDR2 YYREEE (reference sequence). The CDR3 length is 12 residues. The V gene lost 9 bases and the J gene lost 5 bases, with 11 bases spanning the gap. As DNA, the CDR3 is TGTGCCACCCCAGGGGTGACCGGGGAGCTGTTTTTT. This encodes CATPGVTGELFF.

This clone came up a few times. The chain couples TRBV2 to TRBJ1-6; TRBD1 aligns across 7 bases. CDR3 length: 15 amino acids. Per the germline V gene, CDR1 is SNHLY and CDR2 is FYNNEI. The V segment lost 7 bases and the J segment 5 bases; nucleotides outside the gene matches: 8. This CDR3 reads CASKWTGGNNSPLHF. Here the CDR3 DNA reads TGTGCCAGCAAATGGACAGGAGGAAATAATTCACCCCTCCACTTT.

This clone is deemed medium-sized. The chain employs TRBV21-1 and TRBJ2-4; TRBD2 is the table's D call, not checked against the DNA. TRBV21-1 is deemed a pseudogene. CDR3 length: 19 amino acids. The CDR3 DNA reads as TGTGCCAGCAGCAATCCCCGAAAGGAGGTTGTGGTTAGCGAAAACATTCAGTACTTC. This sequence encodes CASSNPRKEVVVSENIQYF.

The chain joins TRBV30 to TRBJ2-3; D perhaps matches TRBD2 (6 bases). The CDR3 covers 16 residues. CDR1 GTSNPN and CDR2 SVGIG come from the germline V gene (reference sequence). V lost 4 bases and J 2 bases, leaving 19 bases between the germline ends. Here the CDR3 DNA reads TGTGCCTGGAAAGATAAGACTAGTAGTTTCACAGATACGCAGTATTTT. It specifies CAWKDKTSSFTDTQYF.

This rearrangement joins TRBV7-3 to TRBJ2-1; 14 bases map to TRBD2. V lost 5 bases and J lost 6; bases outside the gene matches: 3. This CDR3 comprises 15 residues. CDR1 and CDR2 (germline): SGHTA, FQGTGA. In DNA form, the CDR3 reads TGTGCCAGCAGCCTGACTAGCGGGGGGGCCAATGAGCAGTTCTTC. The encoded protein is CASSLTSGGANEQFF.

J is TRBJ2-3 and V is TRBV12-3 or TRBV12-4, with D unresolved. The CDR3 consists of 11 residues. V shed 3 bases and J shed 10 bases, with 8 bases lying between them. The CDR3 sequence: CASSFSGPQYF. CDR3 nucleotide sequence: TGTGCCAGCAGTTTTAGTGGGCCGCAGTATTTT.

The CDR3 nucleotides read TGTGCCAGCAGCAAACAACAGGGTGCGAATAATTCACCCCTCCACTTT. Translating it yields CASSKQQGANNSPLHF. This chain joins TRBV5-5 and TRBJ1-6, with D perhaps TRBD1 (6 bases). The germline V and J ends were trimmed by 4 bases and 5 bases, with 16 bases remaining between them. Germline V gives CDR1 SGHKS, CDR2 YYEKEE (reference sequence). This CDR3 is built from 16 residues.

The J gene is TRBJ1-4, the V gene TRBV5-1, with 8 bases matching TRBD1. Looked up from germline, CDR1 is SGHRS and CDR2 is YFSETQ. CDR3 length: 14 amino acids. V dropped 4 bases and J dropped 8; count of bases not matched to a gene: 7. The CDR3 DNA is TGCGCCAGCAGCGAGACAGGGGATCAAGAAAAACTGTTTTTT. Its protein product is CASSETGDQEKLFF.

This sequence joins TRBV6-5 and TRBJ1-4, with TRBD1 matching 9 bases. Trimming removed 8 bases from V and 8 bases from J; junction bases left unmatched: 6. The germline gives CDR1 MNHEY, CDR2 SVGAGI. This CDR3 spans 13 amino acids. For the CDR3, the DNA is TGTGCCAGCGACCGGGACAGGGACGAAAAACTGTTTTTT. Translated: CASDRDRDEKLFF.

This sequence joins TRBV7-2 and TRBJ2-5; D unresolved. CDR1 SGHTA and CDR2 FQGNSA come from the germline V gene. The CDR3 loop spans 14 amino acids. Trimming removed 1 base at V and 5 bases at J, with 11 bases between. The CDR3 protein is CASSLGRSKETQYF. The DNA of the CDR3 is TGTGCCAGCAGCTTAGGAAGGAGTAAGGAGACCCAGTACTTC. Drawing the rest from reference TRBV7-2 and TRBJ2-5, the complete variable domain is GAGVSQSPSNKVTEKGKDVELRCDPISGHTALYWYRQSLGQGLEFLIYFQGNSAPDKSGLPSDRFSAERTGGSVSTLTIQRTQQEDSAVYLCASSLGRSKETQYFGPGTRLLVL.

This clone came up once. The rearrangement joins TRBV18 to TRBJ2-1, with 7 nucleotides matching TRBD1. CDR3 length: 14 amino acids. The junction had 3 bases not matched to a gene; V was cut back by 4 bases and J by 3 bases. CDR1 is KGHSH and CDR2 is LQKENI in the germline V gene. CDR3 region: CASSLGTVYNEQFF. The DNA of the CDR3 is TGTGCCAGCTCACTCGGGACAGTCTACAATGAGCAGTTCTTC. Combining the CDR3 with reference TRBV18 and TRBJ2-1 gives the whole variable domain NAGVMQNPRHLVRRRGQEARLRCSPMKGHSHVYWYRQLPEEGLKFMVYLQKENIIDESGMPKERFSAEFPKEGPSILRIQQVVRGDSAAYFCASSLGTVYNEQFFGPGTRLTVL.

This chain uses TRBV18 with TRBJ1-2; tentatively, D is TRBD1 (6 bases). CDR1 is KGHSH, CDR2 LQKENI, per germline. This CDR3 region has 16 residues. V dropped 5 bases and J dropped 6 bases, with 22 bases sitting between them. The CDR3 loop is CASSTLPEQGRNGYTF. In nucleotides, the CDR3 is TGTGCCAGCTCAACACTACCGGAACAGGGTCGAAATGGCTACACCTTC.

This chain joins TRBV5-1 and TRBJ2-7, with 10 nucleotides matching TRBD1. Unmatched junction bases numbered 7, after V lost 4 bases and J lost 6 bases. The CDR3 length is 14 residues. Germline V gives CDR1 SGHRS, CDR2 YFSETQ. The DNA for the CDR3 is TGCGCCAGCAGCAACCGGGACAGGGGAACCGAGCAGTACTTC. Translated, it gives CASSNRDRGTEQYF.

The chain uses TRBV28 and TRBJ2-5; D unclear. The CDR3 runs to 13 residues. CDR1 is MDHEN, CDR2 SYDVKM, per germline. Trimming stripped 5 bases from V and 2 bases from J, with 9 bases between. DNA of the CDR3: TGTGCCAGCAGTCGACTGGTACAAGAGACCCAGTACTTC. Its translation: CASSRLVQETQYF.

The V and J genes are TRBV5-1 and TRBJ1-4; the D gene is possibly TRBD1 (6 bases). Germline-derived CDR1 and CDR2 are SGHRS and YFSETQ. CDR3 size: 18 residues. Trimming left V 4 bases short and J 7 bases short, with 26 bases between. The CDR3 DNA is TGCGCCAGCAGCCCAGTAACAGGGAGAGGTTCCGTCGGTGAAAAACTGTTTTTT. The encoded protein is CASSPVTGRGSVGEKLFF.

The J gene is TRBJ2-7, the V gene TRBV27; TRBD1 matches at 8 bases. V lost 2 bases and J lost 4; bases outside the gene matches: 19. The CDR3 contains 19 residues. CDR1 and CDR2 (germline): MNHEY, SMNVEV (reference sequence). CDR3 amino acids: CASSLHTPPGTGALYEQYF. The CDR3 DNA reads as TGTGCCAGCAGTTTACACACCCCCCCCGGGACAGGAGCCCTTTACGAGCAGTACTTC.

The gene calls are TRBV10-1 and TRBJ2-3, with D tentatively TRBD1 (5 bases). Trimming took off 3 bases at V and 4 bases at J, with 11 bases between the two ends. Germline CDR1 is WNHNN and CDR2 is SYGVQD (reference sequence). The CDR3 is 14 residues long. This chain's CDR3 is CASSDRGAPDTQYF. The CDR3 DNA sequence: TGCGCCAGCAGTGATCGTGGGGCTCCAGATACGCAGTATTTT.

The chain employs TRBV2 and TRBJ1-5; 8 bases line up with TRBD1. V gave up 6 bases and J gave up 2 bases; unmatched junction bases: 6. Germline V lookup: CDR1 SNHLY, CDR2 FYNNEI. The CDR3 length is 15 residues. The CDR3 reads CASRPLDRGNQPQHF. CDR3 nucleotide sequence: TGTGCCAGCAGACCCCTGGACAGGGGCAATCAGCCCCAGCATTTT.

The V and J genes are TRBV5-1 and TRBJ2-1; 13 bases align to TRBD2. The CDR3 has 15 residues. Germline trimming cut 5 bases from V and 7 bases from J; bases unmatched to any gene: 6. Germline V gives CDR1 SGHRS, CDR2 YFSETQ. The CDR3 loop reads CASRPTSGRSNEQFF. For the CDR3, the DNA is TGCGCCAGCAGGCCGACTAGCGGGAGGAGTAATGAGCAGTTCTTC.

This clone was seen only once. The CDR3 protein is CASSATSGRADTQYF. The CDR3 nucleotides are TGTGCCAGCAGCGCGACTAGCGGGAGGGCAGATACGCAGTATTTT. The chain combines TRBV7-2 with TRBJ2-3; TRBD2 matches 14 bases. Trimming cost V 5 bases and J 4 bases; bases outside gene matches: 2. The CDR3 loop spans 15 amino acids. Germline assignment: CDR1 SGHTA and CDR2 FQGNSA. The variable domain in full, completed from reference TRBV7-2 and TRBJ2-3, reads GAGVSQSPSNKVTEKGKDVELRCDPISGHTALYWYRQSLGQGLEFLIYFQGNSAPDKSGLPSDRFSAERTGGSVSTLTIQRTQQEDSAVYLCASSATSGRADTQYFGPGTRLTVL.

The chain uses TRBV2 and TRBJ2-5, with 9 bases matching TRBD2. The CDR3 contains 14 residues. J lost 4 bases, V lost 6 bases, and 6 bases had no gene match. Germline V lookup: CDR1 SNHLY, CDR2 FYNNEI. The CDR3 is CASSQSGGLETQYF. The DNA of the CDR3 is TGTGCCAGCAGCCAAAGCGGGGGGTTAGAGACCCAGTACTTC.

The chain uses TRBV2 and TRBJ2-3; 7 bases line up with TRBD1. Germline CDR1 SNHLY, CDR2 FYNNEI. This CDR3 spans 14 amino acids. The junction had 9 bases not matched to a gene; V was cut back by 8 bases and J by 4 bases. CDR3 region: CASGETGFADTQYF. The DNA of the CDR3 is TGTGCCAGCGGAGAGACAGGGTTTGCAGATACGCAGTATTTT.

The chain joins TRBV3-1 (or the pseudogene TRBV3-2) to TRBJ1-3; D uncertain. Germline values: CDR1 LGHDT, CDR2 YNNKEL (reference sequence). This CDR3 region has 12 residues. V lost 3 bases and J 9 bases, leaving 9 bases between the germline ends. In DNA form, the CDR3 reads TGTGCCAGCAGCCATCGGGGAGGCACCATATATTTT. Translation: CASSHRGGTIYF.